This T cell receptor beta chain is drawn from a study of blood T cells in healthy people across ages. General study findings and limits: Diversity was higher, and naive CD4+ cells more numerous, in long-lived donors than in aged donors.

Approximately 9 milliliters of peripheral blood were drawn from each donor into EDTA-treated tubes. This clonotype is a singleton in its sample. Its antigen is unknown. Because the CDR3 is missing its conserved closing phenylalanine or tryptophan, this is likely a read error. Together with a sample-barcoded 5' primer, a J-beta primer mix was included in a second PCR lasting about 7 to 11 cycles. Each CDR3 protein is one row after TCRdb ran MiXCR on the 5' RACE reads. The sample holds some 930,000 distinct CDR3 sequences, 29% seen once. The CDR3 extends over 14 amino acids. The germline gives CDR1 SGHAT, CDR2 FQDESV (reference sequence). Between the trimmed V and J ends, which lost 3 bases and 5 bases, there was a span of 10 bases. This same sample was also taken into another study, of T cells of mothers and their children. That study adds: Second-PCR amplification with M1S added sample barcodes and 2-4 random nucleotides. Each mother yielded more than 9 million TCR beta CDR3 reads. Each child yielded some 3 million reads.

V usage is TRBV11-1 and J usage is TRBJ1-4; D gene unclear. Input material: blood. This clonotype originated in a woman aged 40 to 49 in good health. The CDR3 nucleotides read TGTGCCAGCAGCTTTGGGCCATCAAATGAAAAACTGTTTTTG. Translation gives CASSFGPSNEKLFL.